This T cell receptor beta chain was identified during a study of Ad26.COV2.S vaccination and SARS-CoV-2 variants. Profiled with immunoSEQ multiplex PCR; TCRdb holds only in-frame clones, not every one. The table includes a few hundred thousand clones, 80% to 95% detected once. As for treatment: approximately 18 received Ad26.COV2.S at low or high dose, single or two shots; several received placebo; per-sample allocation not given. The samples were gathered on day 63 after the first injection of vaccine or placebo. At a Boston site, the person donating was an adult of 18-55 years. On this clone itself: Its antigen is not identified.

The trim removed 3 bases at V and 2 bases at J, leaving 8 bases unmatched. The CDR3 length is 17 residues. Germline V gene sequence: CDR1 MDHEN, CDR2 SYDVKM. Study-level points and caveats: Those who received the vaccine showed greater spike-specific TCR breadth than those given placebo. Analytic work on TCR breadth and depth might have understated the full extent of total T cell responses.

This chain joins TRBV28 and TRBJ2-3, with 10 bases lining up with TRBD1. The specimen was peripheral blood, collected in a trial of Ad26.COV2.S vaccine versus placebo. This TCR came from a person between 18 and 65 years old who received the Ad26.COV2.S COVID-19 vaccine or a placebo. The CDR3 DNA is TGTGCCAGCAGTTTGGCCGGGACAGGGGTGGACACAGATACGCAGTATTTT. It is translated as CASSLAGTGVDTDTQYF.